This TCR beta chain appears in the sequencing data of a study of tumor-infiltrating lymphocytes in oesophageal squamous cell carcinoma. MiXCR, run by TCRdb on the PCR reads, gives a single entry per CDR3 protein. The profile shows fewer than 20,000 distinct CDR3 sequences, nearly 45% of them singletons. Looked up from germline, CDR1 is SGHTA and CDR2 is FQGNSA. This CDR3 comprises 13 residues. This clonotype has more than one count but fewer than ten. The sample consisted of esophageal tumor tissue. The chain couples TRBV7-2 to TRBJ2-5; TRBD2 might be the D (6 bases). The J call may be incorrect, as the DNA end agrees better with TRBJ2-1. This sequence was found in a male donor with esophageal squamous cell carcinoma. For the CDR3, the DNA is TGTGCCAGCAGCTCGGGGGTTTCCCATGAGCAGTTCTTC. Protein: CASSSGVSHEQFF.